A selection of T cell receptor beta chains follows, all from one sample in a study of shared T cell receptors in the human thymus. The method was immunoSEQ multiplex PCR; TCRdb's version includes in-frame clones alone and lacks a portion of them. This sample yields about 380,000 clones, of which about 95% are seen a single time; approximately 0.02% belongs to the top ten. Sequenced material: thymocytes. These receptors were obtained from a human donor. The CDR3 runs from the conserved cysteine through the conserved F or W.

J: TRBJ1-1; length: 15; V: TRBV5-1; CDR3: CASSLARGGIPEAFF
J: TRBJ2-1; length: 16; V: TRBV7-2; CDR3: CASSFRRDRAHNEQFF
J: TRBJ2-1; length: 16; V: TRBV7-3; CDR3: CASSLSWGPPYNEQFF
J: TRBJ2-4; length: 17; V: TRBV5-1; CDR3: CASSGGTGGEAKNIQYF
J: TRBJ2-3; length: 17; V: TRBV7-9; CDR3: CASSYHSGLAGTDTQYF
J: TRBJ2-7; length: 15; V: TRBV18; CDR3: CASSPKGQGSYEQYF
J: TRBJ2-3; length: 16; V: TRBV7-2; CDR3: CASSPRDRTYTDTQYF
J: TRBJ2-5; length: 18; V: TRBV12-2; CDR3: CASRFPQPGPKTGETQYF
J: TRBJ2-7; length: 18; V: TRBV19; CDR3: CASSIERGSGPAGDEQYF
J: TRBJ1-5; length: 19; V: TRBV5-6; CDR3: CASSFNSPREVIRNQPQHF
J: TRBJ2-3; length: 16; V: TRBV5-8; CDR3: CASSPRLAGETDTQYF
J: TRBJ1-4; length: 14; V: TRBV28; CDR3: CASSLGQGNEKLFF
J: TRBJ1-5; length: 15; V: TRBV7-2; CDR3: CASSLGARINQPQHF
J: TRBJ1-4; length: 18; V: TRBV9; CDR3: CASSVAWDRGLSNEKLFF
J: TRBJ2-5; length: 16; V: TRBV30; CDR3: CAWSVIAGPDQETQYF
J: TRBJ2-3; length: 16; V: TRBV7-2; CDR3: CASSPDTSGPMDTQYF
J: TRBJ1-1; length: 19; V: TRBV2; CDR3: CASSEATHPGPLTGTEAFF
J: TRBJ1-1; length: 15; V: TRBV6-5; CDR3: CASSYSTEMNTEAFF
J: TRBJ2-3; length: 17; V: TRBV6-1; CDR3: CASSESRKQGETDTQYF
J: TRBJ2-7; length: 17; V: TRBV10-3; CDR3: CAISESTNSLTGRAQYF
J: TRBJ1-2; length: 16; V: TRBV18; CDR3: CASSPRSDRAPYGYTF
J: TRBJ1-2; length: 12; V: TRBV10-2; CDR3: CASSEPGRTSTF
J: TRBJ2-1; length: 16; V: TRBV13; CDR3: CASSFRDRRLRREQFF
J: TRBJ2-2; length: 15; V: TRBV7-2; CDR3: CASSLALRRTGELFF
J: TRBJ2-7; length: 13; V: TRBV5-6; CDR3: CASSLRQGYEQYF
J: TRBJ2-5; length: 15; V: TRBV19; CDR3: CASNGGPMEKETQYF
J: TRBJ2-4; length: 19; V: TRBV27; CDR3: CASSPRQGADVSAKNIQYF
J: TRBJ2-5; length: 16; V: TRBV29-1; CDR3: CSVRGVAGFGQETQYF
J: TRBJ2-7; length: 16; V: TRBV4-1; CDR3: CASSQDSGGSPHEQYF
J: TRBJ2-2; length: 12; V: TRBV19; CDR3: CASTGGSGELFF
J: TRBJ2-2; length: 15; V: TRBV18; CDR3: CASSPLVAYTGELFF
J: TRBJ2-2; length: 19; V: TRBV7-7; CDR3: CASSPNPGLAGGGTGELFF
J: TRBJ2-3; length: 20; V: TRBV14; CDR3: CASSQAVLSGMTGSTDTQYF
J: TRBJ1-1; length: 17; V: TRBV19; CDR3: CASSIESTGGLNTEAFF
J: TRBJ1-1; length: 16; V: TRBV10-1; CDR3: CASSGGQGAANTEAFF
J: TRBJ2-1; length: 16; V: TRBV19; CDR3: CASSMGGLGFYNEQFF
J: TRBJ2-7; length: 11; V: TRBV5-1; CDR3: CASRGTYEQYF
J: TRBJ2-2; length: 17; V: TRBV5-6; CDR3: CASSPPGRWAPTGELFF
J: TRBJ2-1; length: 16; V: TRBV15; CDR3: CATSRPVNRLNNEQFF
J: TRBJ2-1; length: 15; V: TRBV27; CDR3: CASSTREGQNNEQFF
J: TRBJ2-3; length: 17; V: TRBV6-1; CDR3: CASSEAGKLASTDTQYF
J: TRBJ2-7; length: 17; V: TRBV15; CDR3: CATSRDWAQGRTYEQYF
J: TRBJ1-4; length: 16; V: TRBV7-9; CDR3: CASSPPGQGRYEKLFF
J: TRBJ2-7; length: 15; V: TRBV12-5; CDR3: CASGLVEGKLYEQYF